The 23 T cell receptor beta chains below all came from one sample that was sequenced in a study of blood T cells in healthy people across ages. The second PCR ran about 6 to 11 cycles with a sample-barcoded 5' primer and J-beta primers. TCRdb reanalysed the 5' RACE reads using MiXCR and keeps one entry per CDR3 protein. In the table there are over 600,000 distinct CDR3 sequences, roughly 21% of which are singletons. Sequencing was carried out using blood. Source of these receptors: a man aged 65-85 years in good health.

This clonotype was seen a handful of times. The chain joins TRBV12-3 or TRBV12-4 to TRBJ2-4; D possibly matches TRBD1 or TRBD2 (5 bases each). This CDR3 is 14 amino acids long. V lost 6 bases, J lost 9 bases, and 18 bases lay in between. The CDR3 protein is CASSHDSGRVIQYF. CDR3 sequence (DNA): TGTGCCAGCAGCCACGACAGCGGTAGGGTCATTCAGTACTTC.

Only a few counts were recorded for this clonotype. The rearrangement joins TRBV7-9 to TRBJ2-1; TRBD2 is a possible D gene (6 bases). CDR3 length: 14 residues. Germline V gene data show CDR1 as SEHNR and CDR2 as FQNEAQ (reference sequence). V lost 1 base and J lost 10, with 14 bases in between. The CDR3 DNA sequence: TGTGCCAGCAGCTTAGTTCTAGCGATAGAAGAGCAGTTCTTC. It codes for CASSLVLAIEEQFF. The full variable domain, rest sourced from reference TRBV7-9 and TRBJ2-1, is DTGVSQNPRHKITKRGQNVTFRCDPISEHNRLYWYRQTLGQGPEFLTYFQNEAQLEKSRLLSDRFSAERPKGSFSTLEIQRTEQGDSAMYLCASSLVLAIEEQFFGPGTRLTVL.

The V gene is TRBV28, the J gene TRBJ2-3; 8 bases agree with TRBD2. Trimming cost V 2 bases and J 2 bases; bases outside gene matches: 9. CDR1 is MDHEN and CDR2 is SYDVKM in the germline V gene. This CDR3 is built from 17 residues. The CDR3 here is CASSLIAGTSPTDTQYF. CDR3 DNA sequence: TGTGCCAGCAGTTTAATTGCGGGGACTAGTCCCACAGATACGCAGTATTTT.

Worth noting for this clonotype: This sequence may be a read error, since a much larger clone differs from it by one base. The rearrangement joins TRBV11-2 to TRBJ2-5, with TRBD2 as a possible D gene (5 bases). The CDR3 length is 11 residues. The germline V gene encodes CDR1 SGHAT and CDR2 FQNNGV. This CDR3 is CASSLGNERFF. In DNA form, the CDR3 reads TGTGCCAGCAGCTTAGGCAATGAGCGGTTCTTC.

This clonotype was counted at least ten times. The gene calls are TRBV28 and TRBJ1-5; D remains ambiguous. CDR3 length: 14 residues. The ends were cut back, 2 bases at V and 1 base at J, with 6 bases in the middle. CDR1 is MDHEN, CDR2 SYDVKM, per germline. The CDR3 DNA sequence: TGTGCCAGCAGTTTAGGGGTAAGCAATCAGCCCCAGCATTTT. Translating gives CASSLGVSNQPQHF. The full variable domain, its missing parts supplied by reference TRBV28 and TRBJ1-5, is DVKVTQSSRYLVKRTGEKVFLECVQDMDHENMFWYRQDPGLGLRLIYFSYDVKMKEKGDIPEGYSVSREKKERFSLILESASTNQTSMYLCASSLGVSNQPQHFGDGTRLSIL.

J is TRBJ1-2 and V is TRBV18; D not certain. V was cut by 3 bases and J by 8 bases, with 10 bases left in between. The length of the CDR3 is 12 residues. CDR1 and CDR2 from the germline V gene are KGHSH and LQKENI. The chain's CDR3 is CASSPFGEGYTF. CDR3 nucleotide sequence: TGTGCCAGCTCACCCTTCGGGGAGGGCTACACCTTC.

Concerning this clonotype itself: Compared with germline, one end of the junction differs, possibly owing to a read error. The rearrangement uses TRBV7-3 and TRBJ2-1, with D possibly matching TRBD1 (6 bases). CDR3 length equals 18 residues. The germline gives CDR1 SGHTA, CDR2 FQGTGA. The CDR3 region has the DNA TGTGCCAGCCGCACTTCCTTCGGGACAAAATACTCCTTCAATGAGCAGTTCTTC. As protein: CASRTSFGTKYSFNEQFF.

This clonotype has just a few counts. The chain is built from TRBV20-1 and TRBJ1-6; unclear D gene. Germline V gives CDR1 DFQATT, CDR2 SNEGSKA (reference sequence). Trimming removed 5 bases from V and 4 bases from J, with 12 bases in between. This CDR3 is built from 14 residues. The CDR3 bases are TGCAGTGCTCAGGATCTGCAGTATAATTCACCCCTCCACTTT. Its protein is CSAQDLQYNSPLHF.

The CDR3 sequence: CASSLVLAGVNEQFF. The CDR3 nucleotides read TGTGCCAGCAGTTTAGTACTAGCGGGAGTCAATGAGCAGTTCTTC. The chain employs TRBV27 and TRBJ2-5; 11 bases are shared with TRBD2. With the DNA end fitting TRBJ2-1 better, the J assignment may be wrong. The CDR3 runs 15 residues. Looked up from germline, CDR1 is MNHEY and CDR2 is SMNVEV (reference sequence).

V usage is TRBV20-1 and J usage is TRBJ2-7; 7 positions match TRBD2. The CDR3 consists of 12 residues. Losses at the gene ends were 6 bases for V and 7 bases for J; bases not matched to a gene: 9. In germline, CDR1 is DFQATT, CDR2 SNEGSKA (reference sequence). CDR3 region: CSATGTKMEQYF. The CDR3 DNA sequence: TGCAGTGCGACCGGGACTAAAATGGAGCAGTACTTC.

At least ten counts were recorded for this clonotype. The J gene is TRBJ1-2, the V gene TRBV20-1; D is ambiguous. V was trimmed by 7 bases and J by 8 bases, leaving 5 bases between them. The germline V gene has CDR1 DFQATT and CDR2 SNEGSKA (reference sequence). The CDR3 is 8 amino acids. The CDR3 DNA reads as TGCAGTGTCGGGGGCTACACCTTC. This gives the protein CSVGGYTF.

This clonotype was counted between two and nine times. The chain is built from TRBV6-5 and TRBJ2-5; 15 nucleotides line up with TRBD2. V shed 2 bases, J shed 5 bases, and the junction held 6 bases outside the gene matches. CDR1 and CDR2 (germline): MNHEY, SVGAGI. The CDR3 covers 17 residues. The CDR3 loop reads CASSYPLGTSGRETQYF. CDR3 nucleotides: TGTGCCAGCAGTTACCCCCTCGGGACTAGCGGGAGGGAGACCCAGTACTTC.

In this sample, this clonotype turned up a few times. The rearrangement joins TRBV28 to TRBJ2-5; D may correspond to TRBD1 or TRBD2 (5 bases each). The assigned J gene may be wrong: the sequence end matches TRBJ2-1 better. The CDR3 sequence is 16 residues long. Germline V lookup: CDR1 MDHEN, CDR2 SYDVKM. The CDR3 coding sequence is TGTGCCAGCAGTTCCATCCCGAGGGGCTCAACGAATGAGCAGTTCTTC. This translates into CASSSIPRGSTNEQFF.

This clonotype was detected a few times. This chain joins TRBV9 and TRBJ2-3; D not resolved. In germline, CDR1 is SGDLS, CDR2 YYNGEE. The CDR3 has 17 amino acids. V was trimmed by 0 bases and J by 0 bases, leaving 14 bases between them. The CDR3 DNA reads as TGTGCCAGCAGCGTAGCCCCAGCTGGCGCTAGCACAGATACGCAGTATTTT. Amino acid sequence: CASSVAPAGASTDTQYF.

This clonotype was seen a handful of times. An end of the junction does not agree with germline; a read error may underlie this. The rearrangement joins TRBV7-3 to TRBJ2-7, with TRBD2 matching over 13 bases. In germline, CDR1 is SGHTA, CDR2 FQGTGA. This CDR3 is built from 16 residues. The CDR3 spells CASSLTGGLAGEEQYF. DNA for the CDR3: TGCGCCAGCAGCTTAACGGGCGGACTAGCGGGAGAAGAGCAGTACTTC.

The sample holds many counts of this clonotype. Here the CDR3 DNA reads TGTGCCAGCAATATAGAACGGACAGCTGGCTACACCTTC. Translated, it gives CASNIERTAGYTF. The chain carries TRBV2 and TRBJ1-2; D is possibly TRBD1 (6 bases). CDR1 and CDR2 from the germline V gene are SNHLY and FYNNEI. This CDR3 contains 13 residues. Trimming pared 7 bases from V and 7 bases from J, leaving 16 bases between.

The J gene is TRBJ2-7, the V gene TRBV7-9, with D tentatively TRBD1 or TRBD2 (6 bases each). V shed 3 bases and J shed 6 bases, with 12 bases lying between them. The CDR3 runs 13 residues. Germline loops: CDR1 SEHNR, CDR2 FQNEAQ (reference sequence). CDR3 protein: CASSLVRGGEQYF. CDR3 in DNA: TGTGCCAGCAGCTTGGTCAGGGGAGGCGAGCAGTACTTC.

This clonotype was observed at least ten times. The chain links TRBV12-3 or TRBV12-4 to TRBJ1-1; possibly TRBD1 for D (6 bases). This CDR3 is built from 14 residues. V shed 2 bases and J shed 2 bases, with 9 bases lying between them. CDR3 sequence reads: CASSLQGPNTEAFF. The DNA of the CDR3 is TGTGCCAGCAGTTTACAGGGGCCCAACACTGAAGCTTTCTTT.

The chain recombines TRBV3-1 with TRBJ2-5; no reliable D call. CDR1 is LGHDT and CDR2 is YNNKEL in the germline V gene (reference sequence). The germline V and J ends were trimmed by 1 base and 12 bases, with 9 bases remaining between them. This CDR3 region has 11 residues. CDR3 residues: CASSQGQSKYF. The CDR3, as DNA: TGTGCCAGCAGCCAAGGGCAGTCCAAGTACTTC.

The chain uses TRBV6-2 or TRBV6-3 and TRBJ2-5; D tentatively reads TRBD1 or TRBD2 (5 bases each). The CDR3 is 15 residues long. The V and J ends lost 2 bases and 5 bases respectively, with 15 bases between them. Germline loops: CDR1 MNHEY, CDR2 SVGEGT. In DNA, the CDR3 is TGTGCCAGCAGTTACGGGGACCCACGTCGGGAGACCCAGTACTTC. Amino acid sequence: CASSYGDPRRETQYF.

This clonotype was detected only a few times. The CDR3 here is CSVSGGYF. The CDR3 DNA reads as TGCAGCGTTAGCGGGGGATACTTC. The chain combines TRBV29-1 with TRBJ2-5; TRBD2 aligns across 8 bases. CDR1 and CDR2 (germline): SQVTM, ANQGSEA. The CDR3 spans 8 residues. V was clipped by 5 bases and J by 14 bases; unmatched bases: 1. The variable domain in full, completed from reference TRBV29-1 and TRBJ2-5, reads SAVISQKPSRDICQRGTSLTIQCQVDSQVTMMFWYRQQPGQSLTLIATANQGSEATYESGFVIDKFPISRPNLTFSTLTVSNMSPEDSSIYLCSVSGGYFGPGTRLLVL.

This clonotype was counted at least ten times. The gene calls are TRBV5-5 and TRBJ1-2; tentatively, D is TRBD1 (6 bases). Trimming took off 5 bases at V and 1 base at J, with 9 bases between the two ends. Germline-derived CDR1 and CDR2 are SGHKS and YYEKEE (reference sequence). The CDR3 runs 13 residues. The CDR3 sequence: CASRPDSNYGYTF. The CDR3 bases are TGTGCCAGCAGACCGGACAGTAACTATGGCTACACCTTC.

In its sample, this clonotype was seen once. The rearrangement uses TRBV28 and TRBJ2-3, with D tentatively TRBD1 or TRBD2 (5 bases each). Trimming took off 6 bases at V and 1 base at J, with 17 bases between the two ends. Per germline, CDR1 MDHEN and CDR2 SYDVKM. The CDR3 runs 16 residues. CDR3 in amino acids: CASSPSQGVGTDTQYF. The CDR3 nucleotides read TGTGCCAGCAGCCCGTCCCAGGGAGTTGGCACAGATACGCAGTATTTT.